Included here is one TCR beta chain sequence, with context. This entry belongs to a study of blood T cell dynamics during melanoma immunotherapy. Across the study: Patients with metastatic melanoma got pembrolizumab or nivolumab-ipilimumab as first-line care.

Time point indicated: pre-treatment baseline. Blood was drawn before treatment and at week 3 after checkpoint blockade. At 12 weeks after first infusion, RECIST 1.1 defined response for most patients. Germline lookup yields CDR1 MNHEY and CDR2 SVGAGI. The CDR3 is 14 amino acids. The ends were cut back, 7 bases at V and 5 bases at J, with 17 bases in the middle. Method: immunoSEQ multiplex PCR; TCRdb's copy keeps in-frame clones and lacks some. The sample lists about 4,900 clones, approximately 83% seen once, with 33% in the top ten. This sequence was found in a human donor with melanoma. The starting material was blood, obtained from a patient treated with checkpoint blockade. The rearrangement joins TRBV6-5 to TRBJ1-1, with D perhaps matching TRBD1 (5 bases). CDR3 nucleotide sequence: TGTGCCAGCAATCCGATGGGGCGGTGGACTGAAGCTTTCTTT. Protein sequence: CASNPMGRWTEAFF.